What follows are 24 T cell receptor beta chains derived from one specimen sequenced in a study of cytomegalovirus exposure and HLA in healthy donors. The PCR contained 60 Vbeta and 13 Jbeta primers. Produced via immunoSEQ multiplex PCR; TCRdb's table is partial and in-frame only. The data contain more than 60,000 clones, about 79% of them seen just once; the ten biggest clones take up 18%. The sample comprised PBMCs. The origin of the receptors is a man between 65 and 80 years old in good health and CMV-seropositive.

This chain uses TRBV19 with TRBJ2-5; TRBD1 aligns across 9 bases. CDR3 size: 14 residues. V gave up 3 bases and J gave up 4 bases; unmatched junction bases: 3. Germline values: CDR1 LNHDA, CDR2 SQIVND (reference sequence). The CDR3 nucleotides are TGTGCCAGTAGTATGACAGGGGGGGGAGAGACCCAGTACTTC. This encodes CASSMTGGGETQYF.

V and J are TRBV18 and TRBJ2-1, with no clear D. The CDR3 spans 13 residues. Deletions cut 0 bases from V and 6 bases from J, with 6 bases between. Germline CDR1 is KGHSH and CDR2 is LQKENI. The CDR3 nucleotides are TGTGCCAGCTCACCACCCGTTTCCAATGAGCAGTTCTTC. This codes for CASSPPVSNEQFF.

The V gene is TRBV6-4, the J gene TRBJ2-3; D ambiguous. The CDR3 is 18 residues long. Germline V gene data show CDR1 as MRHNA and CDR2 as SNTAGT. Trimming left V 1 base short and J 0 bases short, with 17 bases between. CDR3 sequence reads: CASSDFDFTRLSTDTQYF. The CDR3, as DNA: TGTGCCAGCAGTGACTTTGACTTCACCCGCTTAAGCACAGATACGCAGTATTTT.

The V call is TRBV2, the J call TRBJ2-2; maybe TRBD1 (6 bases). Trimming took off 8 bases at V and 3 bases at J, with 13 bases between the two ends. The CDR3 sequence is 14 residues long. Germline values: CDR1 SNHLY, CDR2 FYNNEI. The CDR3 nucleotides are TGTGCCAGCGGACAGCTACAAGACACCGGGGAGCTGTTTTTT. Residues: CASGQLQDTGELFF.

This clone was found once. The chain uses TRBV15 and TRBJ1-1; unclear D gene. Germline V gives CDR1 LNHNV, CDR2 YYDKDF (reference sequence). The CDR3 covers 13 residues. V was shortened by 6 bases and J by 5 bases, with 13 bases between the two germline ends. The DNA for the CDR3 is TGTGCCACCAGAGCGCCCCCGGGGACTGAAGCTTTCTTT. Its protein product is CATRAPPGTEAFF. The full variable domain, completed using reference TRBV15 and TRBJ1-1, is DAMVIQNPRYQVTQFGKPVTLSCSQTLNHNVMYWYQQKSSQAPKLLFHYYDKDFNNEADTPDNFQSRRPNTSFCFLDIRSPGLGDTAMYLCATRAPPGTEAFFGQGTRLTVV.

The chain joins TRBV5-6 to TRBJ1-2; D might be TRBD1 (6 bases). Trimming removed 4 bases from V and 5 bases from J, with 15 bases in between. Looked up from germline, CDR1 is SGHDT and CDR2 is YYEEEE. This CDR3 has 14 amino acids. In DNA form, the CDR3 reads TGTGCCAGCAGCCCAGGGGTCCGGGAATATGGCTACACCTTC. Protein product: CASSPGVREYGYTF.

This chain joins TRBV10-3 and TRBJ2-3; a weak D match, TRBD2 (5 bases). This CDR3 is built from 14 residues. The V gene lost 3 bases and the J gene lost 3 bases, with 10 bases spanning the gap. Germline V CDR1 and CDR2: ENHRY, SYGVKD. The CDR3 DNA sequence: TGTGCCATCAGTGACCCGCGGAGGACAGATACGCAGTATTTT. Encoded protein: CAISDPRRTDTQYF.

The gene calls are TRBV6-5 and TRBJ1-1; D is uncertain. V gave up 2 bases and J gave up 0 bases, with 7 bases separating them. The CDR3 has 14 amino acids. Per germline, CDR1 MNHEY and CDR2 SVGAGI. The DNA of the CDR3 is TGTGCCAGCAGTTACGGCCAGGTGAACACTGAAGCTTTCTTT. It encodes CASSYGQVNTEAFF.

The chain couples TRBV21-1 to TRBJ2-7; the table names TRBD1, a call not compared with the DNA. TRBV21-1 is noted as a pseudogene. The CDR3 consists of 17 residues. For the CDR3, the DNA is TGTGCCAGCAGCAAAGAAGGACAGGTCCGTAATACCAACGAGCAGTACTTC. Translating it yields CASSKEGQVRNTNEQYF.

The rearrangement links TRBV6-1 to TRBJ1-5, with D possibly TRBD1 on 5 matching bases. Germline CDR1 and CDR2: MNHNS and SASEGT. This CDR3 has 13 residues. Trimming removed 3 bases at V and 9 bases at J, with 12 bases between. CDR3: CASSEGEGRPQHF. CDR3 sequence (DNA): TGTGCCAGCAGTGAGGGGGAGGGACGGCCCCAGCATTTT.

The sample holds one count of this clone. The chain is built from TRBV19 and TRBJ2-3; D perhaps matches TRBD2 (6 bases). The CDR3 spans 12 residues. CDR1 and CDR2 (germline): LNHDA, SQIVND (reference sequence). V gave up 7 bases and J gave up 11 bases, with 16 bases separating them. The CDR3 sequence: CASKGIVGLQYF. DNA for the CDR3: TGTGCCAGTAAAGGGATCGTGGGACTGCAGTATTTT. The entire variable domain, with the rest obtained from reference TRBV19 and TRBJ2-3, is as follows: DGGITQSPKYLFRKEGQNVTLSCEQNLNHDAMYWYRQDPGQGLRLIYYSQIVNDFQKGDIAEGYSVSREKKESFPLTVTSAQKNPTAFYLCASKGIVGLQYFGPGTRLTVL.

The chain links TRBV7-2 to TRBJ2-2; 8 nucleotides agree with TRBD2. CDR1 and CDR2 from the germline V gene are SGHTA and FQGNSA. V was clipped by 5 bases and J by 6 bases; unmatched bases: 11. The CDR3 length is 16 residues. The CDR3 loop is CASSPLLSSGSGELFF. The CDR3 DNA reads as TGTGCCAGCAGCCCCCTTCTGTCTAGCGGGTCCGGGGAGCTGTTTTTT.

The chain employs TRBV7-9 and TRBJ2-4; D gene unclear. Germline lookup yields CDR1 SEHNR and CDR2 FQNEAQ (reference sequence). Trimming shortened V by 3 bases and J by 0 bases, and 9 bases separated the two germline ends. The CDR3 runs to 15 residues. CDR3 protein: CASSFHQVAKNIQYF. In DNA form, the CDR3 reads TGTGCCAGCAGCTTCCACCAGGTAGCCAAAAACATTCAGTACTTC.

This clone turned up a few times. V gene TRBV5-1 combines with J gene TRBJ2-1, with TRBD1 matching 9 bases. V shed 3 bases, J shed 10 bases, and the junction held 14 bases outside the gene matches. The CDR3 contains 16 residues. Germline assignment: CDR1 SGHRS and CDR2 YFSETQ. This CDR3 is CASSSQGASWGGEQFF. The DNA of the CDR3 is TGCGCCAGCAGCTCACAGGGGGCGAGTTGGGGGGGGGAGCAGTTCTTC.

This clone has only one observation. The chain carries TRBV5-1 and TRBJ2-1, with TRBD2 matching 9 bases. The trim removed 4 bases at V and 4 bases at J, leaving 9 bases unmatched. The germline CDR1 and CDR2 sequences are SGHRS and YFSETQ. The CDR3 has 16 amino acids. The CDR3 nucleotides read TGCGCCAGCAGCCACAGTAGCGGGAGAGATTACAATGAGCAGTTCTTC. This encodes CASSHSSGRDYNEQFF.

The chain couples TRBV11-2 to TRBJ2-5, with TRBD1 as a possible D gene (5 bases). The germline V and J ends were trimmed by 3 bases and 6 bases, with 11 bases remaining between them. Germline loops: CDR1 SGHAT, CDR2 FQNNGV. This CDR3 is 13 amino acids long. CDR3 region: CASSFGATQTQYF. As DNA, the CDR3 is TGTGCCAGCAGCTTTGGGGCTACGCAGACCCAGTACTTC.

CDR3 DNA sequence: TGTGCCAGCAGCCAATCCTTAGACTTGAACACCGGGGAGCTGTTTTTT. Residues: CASSQSLDLNTGELFF. The chain is built from TRBV4-2 and TRBJ2-2; D unresolved. Per germline, CDR1 LGHNA and CDR2 YNFKEQ. The length of the CDR3 is 16 residues. The V and J ends lost 2 bases and 1 base respectively, with 11 bases between them.

The V gene is TRBV6-5, the J gene TRBJ2-7, with 8 nucleotides matching TRBD1. CDR1 and CDR2 from the germline V gene are MNHEY and SVGAGI. V was pared by 6 bases and J by 2 bases, with 9 bases of the junction left unmatched. This CDR3 has 15 residues. CDR3: CASRPDRVIPYEQYF. In DNA, the CDR3 is TGTGCCAGCAGACCGGACAGGGTCATTCCCTACGAGCAGTACTTC.

The chain is built from TRBV27 and TRBJ2-1, with TRBD1 matching over 9 bases. Germline CDR1 reads MNHEY; CDR2 reads SMNVEV (reference sequence). V shed 5 bases and J 4 bases; nucleotides not matched to a gene: 3. The CDR3 is 14 amino acids. CDR3 region: CASSRDRAYNEQFF. The CDR3 DNA reads as TGTGCCAGCAGTCGGGACAGGGCGTACAATGAGCAGTTCTTC.

J is TRBJ2-1 and V is TRBV7-8; D gene ambiguous. The CDR3 length is 13 residues. Germline CDR1 and CDR2: SGHVS and FQNEAQ. V was trimmed by 1 base and J by 6 bases, leaving 7 bases between them. The CDR3 sequence: CASSLGRSNEQFF. For the CDR3, the DNA is TGTGCCAGCAGCTTAGGGCGGTCCAATGAGCAGTTCTTC.

The chain recombines TRBV6-5 with TRBJ2-5; a possible D gene is TRBD1 (6 bases). Looked up from germline, CDR1 is MNHEY and CDR2 is SVGAGI. CDR3 size: 16 residues. V dropped 0 bases and J dropped 5 bases, with 16 bases sitting between them. In DNA form, the CDR3 reads TGTGCCAGCAGTTACTCCGGACAGCCCTTGTTGGAGACCCAGTACTTC. It encodes CASSYSGQPLLETQYF.

This chain uses TRBV27 with TRBJ1-5; D is unclear. The V end lost 3 bases, the J end lost 4 bases, and 7 bases lay between the germline ends. Germline V gene data show CDR1 as MNHEY and CDR2 as SMNVEV (reference sequence). The CDR3 is made up of 13 amino acids. The CDR3 DNA sequence: TGTGCCAGCAGTTTCGAGAGAAATCAGCCCCAGCATTTT. Translating gives CASSFERNQPQHF.

V is TRBV10-3 and J is TRBJ2-7, with 10 bases lining up with TRBD1. V shed 9 bases and J 7 bases; nucleotides not matched to a gene: 12. CDR1 and CDR2 from the germline V gene are ENHRY and SYGVKD. The CDR3 totals 14 residues. The CDR3 is CAIRRGQGIGEQYF. For the CDR3, the DNA is TGTGCCATTAGAAGGGGACAGGGGATTGGGGAGCAGTACTTC.

This clone showed up just a few times. The V gene is TRBV7-9, the J gene TRBJ2-5; TRBD2 is a possible D gene (6 bases). The CDR3 has 15 amino acids. The germline CDR1 and CDR2 sequences are SEHNR and FQNEAQ (reference sequence). Trimming removed 0 bases at V and 5 bases at J, with 13 bases between. CDR3 sequence reads: CASSLAVGGLETQYF. In DNA form, the CDR3 reads TGTGCCAGCAGCTTAGCCGTGGGGGGTCTTGAGACCCAGTACTTC.